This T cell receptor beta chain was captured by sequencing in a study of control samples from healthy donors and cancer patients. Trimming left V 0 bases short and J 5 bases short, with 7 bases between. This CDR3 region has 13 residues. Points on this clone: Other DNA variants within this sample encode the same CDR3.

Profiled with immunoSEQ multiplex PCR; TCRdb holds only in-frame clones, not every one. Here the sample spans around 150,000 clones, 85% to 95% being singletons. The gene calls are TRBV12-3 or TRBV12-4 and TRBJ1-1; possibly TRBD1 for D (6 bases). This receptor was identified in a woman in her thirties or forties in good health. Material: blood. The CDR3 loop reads CASSLAGGTEAFF. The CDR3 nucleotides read TGTGCCAGCAGTTTAGCAGGGGGTACTGAAGCTTTCTTT.